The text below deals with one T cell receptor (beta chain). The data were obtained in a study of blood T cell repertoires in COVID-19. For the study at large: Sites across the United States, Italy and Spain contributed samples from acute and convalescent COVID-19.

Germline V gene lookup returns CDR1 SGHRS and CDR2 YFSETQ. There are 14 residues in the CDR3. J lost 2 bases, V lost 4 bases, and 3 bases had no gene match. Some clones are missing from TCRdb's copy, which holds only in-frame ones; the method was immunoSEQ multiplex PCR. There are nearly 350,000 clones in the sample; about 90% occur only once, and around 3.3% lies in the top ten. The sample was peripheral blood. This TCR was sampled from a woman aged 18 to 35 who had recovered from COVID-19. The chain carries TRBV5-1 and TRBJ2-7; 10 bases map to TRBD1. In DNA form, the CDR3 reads TGCGCCAGCAGCCCGGGACAGGGGCCCTACGAGCAGTACGTC. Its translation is CASSPGQGPYEQYV.